These 27 T cell receptor beta chains were sequenced from one sample in a study of T cell clusters in autoimmune cytopenias (dated by TCRdb to the late 2010s). The listed sequencing device is Illumina MiSeq. TRB rearrangements were amplified by multiplex PCR following a touch-down protocol, with the TRB-A and TRB-B primer pools mixed in one tube. Through TCRdb reprocessing, the reads give one entry per CDR3 protein sequence; DNA is omitted. The table for this sample records about 3,900 distinct CDR3 sequences. The ten most abundant clones make up 30% to 45% of the sample. TRB amplification used approximately 0.25 ug of peripheral blood genomic DNA, 41,000 or so genome equivalents, per sample. The same data also contributed to another study, on T cell repertoires in aging, cancer and after chemotherapy.

Sequencing was performed on peripheral blood. The receptors stem from a human donor in good health.

This chain joins TRBV30 and TRBJ1-4. Germline V lookup: CDR1 GTSNPN, CDR2 SVGIG (reference sequence). The CDR3 is made up of 15 amino acids. The CDR3 region is CAWRRQIAANEKLFF.

The chain combines TRBV6-2 or TRBV6-3 with TRBJ2-2; TCRdb selects TRBD1, and the lack of DNA leaves this call unchecked. There are 14 residues in the CDR3. CDR1 is MNHEY, CDR2 SVGEGT, per germline. The CDR3 loop reads CASRITGGPGELFF.

The V call is TRBV14, the J call TRBJ2-7; TCRdb calls TRBD1, which cannot be checked without DNA. Germline V gene lookup returns CDR1 SGHDN and CDR2 FVKESK. The CDR3 runs to 16 residues. CDR3 sequence reads: CASSQEARGRGYEQYF.

Judged by frequency, this clonotype is medium-sized. The chain links TRBV29-1 to TRBJ2-7; lacking DNA, the TRBD1 call made by TCRdb goes unchecked. This CDR3 spans 15 amino acids. Looked up from germline, CDR1 is SQVTM and CDR2 is ANQGSEA. The CDR3 sequence: CSAELTGQASYEQYF.

This clonotype counts as medium-sized by frequency. The V and J genes are TRBV5-5 and TRBJ2-6. This CDR3 is built from 16 residues. Germline V gene sequence: CDR1 SGHKS, CDR2 YYEKEE (reference sequence). CDR3 sequence: CASSLDAYSGANVLTF.

This sequence joins TRBV7-9 and TRBJ1-2. The V gene's germline CDR1 is SEHNR and CDR2 FQNEAQ (reference sequence). This CDR3 spans 15 amino acids. The CDR3 region is CASSPNLRENYGYTF.

The rearrangement joins TRBV12-3 or TRBV12-4 to TRBJ1-2; lacking DNA, the TRBD1 call made by TCRdb goes unchecked. The CDR3 has 14 residues. CDR3 loop: CASSPRTGNYGYTF.

Considering frequency, this clonotype is medium-sized. The chain combines TRBV5-4 with TRBJ1-2. This CDR3 has 13 amino acids. CDR1 and CDR2 (germline): SGHNT, YYREEE (reference sequence). CDR3 sequence: CASSSLRGYGYTF. Complete variable domain (other parts from reference TRBV5-4 and TRBJ1-2): ETGVTQSPTHLIKTRGQQVTLRCSSQSGHNTVSWYQQALGQGPQFIFQYYREEENGRGNFPPRFSGLQFPNYSSELNVNALELDDSALYLCASSSLRGYGYTFGSGTRLTVV.

The chain links TRBV7-9 to TRBJ2-6; the TRBD1 assignment by TCRdb is unverifiable without DNA. Looked up from germline, CDR1 is SEHNR and CDR2 is FQNEAQ (reference sequence). This CDR3 is 18 amino acids long. The CDR3 sequence: CASSYRQGVRSGANVLTF.

This chain joins TRBV10-3 and TRBJ2-3; the D call of TRBD2 rests on TCRdb alone, since no DNA is present to check it. The CDR3 has 17 residues. Germline V CDR1 and CDR2: ENHRY, SYGVKD. CDR3 sequence: CAINGDLLAGGTDTQYF.

Considering frequency, this clonotype is medium-sized (0.01 to 0.1%). The rearrangement joins TRBV27 to TRBJ2-6; TCRdb calls TRBD1, which cannot be checked without DNA. CDR3 length equals 19 residues. CDR1 and CDR2 (germline): MNHEY, SMNVEV (reference sequence). CDR3 protein: CASSLGTGGASRGANVLTF. Looking up the rest from reference TRBV27 and TRBJ2-6 gives the full variable domain: EAQVTQNPRYLITVTGKKLTVTCSQNMNHEYMSWYRQDPGLGLRQIYYSMNVEVTDKGDVPEGYKVSRKEKRNFPLILESPSPNQTSLYFCASSLGTGGASRGANVLTFGAGSRLTVL.

The gene calls are TRBV7-6 and TRBJ2-5; TCRdb picks TRBD1, but there is no DNA to check that call. The V gene's germline CDR1 is SGHVS and CDR2 FNYEAQ. The CDR3 extends over 16 amino acids. The CDR3 region is CASSSGAGEYQETQYF. Full variable domain (outside the CDR3, taken from reference TRBV7-6 and TRBJ2-5): GAGVSQSPRYKVTKRGQDVALRCDPISGHVSLYWYRQALGQGPEFLTYFNYEAQQDKSGLPNDRFSAERPEGSISTLTIQRTEQRDSAMYRCASSSGAGEYQETQYFGPGTRLLVL.

This clonotype is deemed medium-sized by its frequency. The chain joins TRBV30 to TRBJ1-1; there is no DNA to check the TCRdb D call of TRBD1. Germline V gives CDR1 GTSNPN, CDR2 SVGIG (reference sequence). The CDR3 contains 13 residues. The CDR3 is CAWVGQGGTEAFF.

This clonotype shows up as medium-sized (0.01 to 0.1%) by frequency. V usage is TRBV15 and J usage is TRBJ2-2; TCRdb designates TRBD2, a call that cannot be tested without DNA. This CDR3 region has 15 residues. Looked up from germline, CDR1 is LNHNV and CDR2 is YYDKDF (reference sequence). The CDR3 is CATSTWRADTGELFF. The full variable domain, its missing parts supplied by reference TRBV15 and TRBJ2-2, is DAMVIQNPRYQVTQFGKPVTLSCSQTLNHNVMYWYQQKSSQAPKLLFHYYDKDFNNEADTPDNFQSRRPNTSFCFLDIRSPGLGDTAMYLCATSTWRADTGELFFGEGSRLTVL.

The chain joins TRBV30 to TRBJ1-2. This CDR3 has 13 residues. The germline CDR1 and CDR2 sequences are GTSNPN and SVGIG (reference sequence). CDR3 sequence: CAWTDRTNYGYTF.

Considering frequency, this clonotype is medium-sized. The chain is built from TRBV29-1 and TRBJ2-5; TCRdb outputs TRBD1, but without DNA this stays unchecked. CDR3 length: 14 amino acids. CDR1 and CDR2 from the germline V gene are SQVTM and ANQGSEA. CDR3 sequence reads: CSLGSGLLQETQYF. The complete variable domain, with remaining parts taken from reference TRBV29-1 and TRBJ2-5, reads SAVISQKPSRDICQRGTSLTIQCQVDSQVTMMFWYRQQPGQSLTLIATANQGSEATYESGFVIDKFPISRPNLTFSTLTVSNMSPEDSSIYLCSLGSGLLQETQYFGPGTRLLVL.

The rearrangement links TRBV11-2 to TRBJ2-2. The germline V gene encodes CDR1 SGHAT and CDR2 FQNNGV. CDR3 size: 11 residues. The CDR3 protein is CASSPMGELFF.

By frequency, this clonotype registers medium-sized. The rearrangement joins TRBV5-6 to TRBJ2-1; TCRdb indicates TRBD2, and absent DNA this call remains unverified. The CDR3 consists of 14 residues. CDR1 and CDR2 from the germline V gene are SGHDT and YYEEEE. The CDR3 sequence is CASSSVAGYNEQFF.

This clonotype is called medium-sized based on its frequency. The chain has TRBV6-5 and TRBJ2-7. The V gene's germline CDR1 is MNHEY and CDR2 SVGAGI. The CDR3 length is 15 residues. CDR3 amino acids: CASSYVFDPTYEQYF.

According to its frequency, this clonotype is medium-sized. The chain has TRBV19 and TRBJ1-2; TCRdb picks TRBD1, but there is no DNA to check that call. Germline values: CDR1 LNHDA, CDR2 SQIVND (reference sequence). The CDR3 extends over 13 amino acids. This CDR3 is CASSPDRGWGYTF.

CDR3 amino acids: CSAGDRLAEAFF. The V and J genes are TRBV29-1 and TRBJ1-1; TCRdb indicates TRBD1, and absent DNA this call remains unverified. The germline CDR1 and CDR2 sequences are SQVTM and ANQGSEA. The CDR3 contains 12 residues.

Frequency places this clonotype as medium-sized (0.01 to 0.1%). The chain is built from TRBV30 and TRBJ1-5. CDR1 and CDR2 (germline): GTSNPN, SVGIG (reference sequence). This CDR3 is 15 amino acids long. CDR3 residues: CAWSVSGSSNQPQHF. Full variable domain (remainder filled in from reference TRBV30 and TRBJ1-5): SQTIHQWPATLVQPVGSPLSLECTVEGTSNPNLYWYRQAAGRGLQLLFYSVGIGQISSEVPQNLSASRPQDRQFILSSKKLLLSDSGFYLCAWSVSGSSNQPQHFGDGTRLSIL.

CDR3 amino acids: CASSPAGETQYF. The chain uses TRBV7-9 and TRBJ2-5; the TRBD2 assignment by TCRdb is unverifiable without DNA. This CDR3 is built from 12 residues. The germline V gene encodes CDR1 SEHNR and CDR2 FQNEAQ (reference sequence).

The chain has TRBV12-3 or TRBV12-4 and TRBJ2-5; TCRdb names TRBD1, which stays unverified in the absence of DNA. This CDR3 has 15 amino acids. Here the CDR3 reads CASRSGTGDVETQYF.

The chain carries TRBV5-1 and TRBJ2-1; TCRdb gives TRBD2 as the D gene, but with no DNA this cannot be confirmed. The CDR3 has 15 residues. CDR1 and CDR2 (germline): SGHRS, YFSETQ. CDR3 protein: CASSLAGRGSNEQFF.

V gene TRBV7-2 combines with J gene TRBJ2-7. The CDR3 spans 12 residues. CDR1 SGHTA and CDR2 FQGNSA come from the germline V gene. The CDR3 protein is CASSLAGKEQYF.

By frequency, this clonotype is medium-sized. V gene TRBV30 combines with J gene TRBJ2-4; TCRdb lists TRBD1, though no DNA is available to test this call. The CDR3 length is 18 residues. Germline V gives CDR1 GTSNPN, CDR2 SVGIG (reference sequence). CDR3 residues: CAWSEGTATDLAKNIQYF.